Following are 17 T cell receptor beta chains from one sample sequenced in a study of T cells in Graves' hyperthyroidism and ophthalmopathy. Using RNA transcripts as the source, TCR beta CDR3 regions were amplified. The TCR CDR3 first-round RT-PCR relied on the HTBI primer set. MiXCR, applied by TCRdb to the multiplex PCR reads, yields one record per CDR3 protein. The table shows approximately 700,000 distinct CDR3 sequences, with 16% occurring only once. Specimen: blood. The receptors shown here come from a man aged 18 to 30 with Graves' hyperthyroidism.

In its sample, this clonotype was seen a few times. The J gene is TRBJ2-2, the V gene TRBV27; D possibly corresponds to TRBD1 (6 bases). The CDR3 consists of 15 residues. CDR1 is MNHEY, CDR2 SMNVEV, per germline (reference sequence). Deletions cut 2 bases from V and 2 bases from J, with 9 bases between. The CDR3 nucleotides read TGTGCCAGCAGTTTAACAGGGCGTAACACCGGGGAGCTGTTTTTT. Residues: CASSLTGRNTGELFF.

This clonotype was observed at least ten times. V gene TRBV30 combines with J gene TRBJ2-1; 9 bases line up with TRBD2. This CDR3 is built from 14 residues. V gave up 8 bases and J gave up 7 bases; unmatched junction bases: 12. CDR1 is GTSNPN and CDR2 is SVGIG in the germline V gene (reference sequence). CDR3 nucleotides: TGTGCCCGCTCGCGGGGACTAGCTGGGAATGAGCAGTTCTTC. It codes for CARSRGLAGNEQFF. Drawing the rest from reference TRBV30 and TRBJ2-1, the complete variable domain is SQTIHQWPATLVQPVGSPLSLECTVEGTSNPNLYWYRQAAGRGLQLLFYSVGIGQISSEVPQNLSASRPQDRQFILSSKKLLLSDSGFYLCARSRGLAGNEQFFGPGTRLTVL.

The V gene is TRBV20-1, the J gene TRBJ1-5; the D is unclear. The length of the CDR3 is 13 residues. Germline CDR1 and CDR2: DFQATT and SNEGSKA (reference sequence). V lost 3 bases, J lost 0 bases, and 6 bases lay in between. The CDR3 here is CSASPHSNQPQHF. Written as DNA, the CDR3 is TGCAGTGCTAGCCCCCATAGCAATCAGCCCCAGCATTTT.

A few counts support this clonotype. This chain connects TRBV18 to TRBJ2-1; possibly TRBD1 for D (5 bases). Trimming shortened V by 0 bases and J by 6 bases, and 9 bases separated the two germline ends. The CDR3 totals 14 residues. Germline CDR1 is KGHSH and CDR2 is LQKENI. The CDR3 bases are TGTGCCAGCTCACCACCGCCTAGGGGCAATGAGCAGTTCTTC. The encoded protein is CASSPPPRGNEQFF. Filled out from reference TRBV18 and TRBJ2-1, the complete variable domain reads NAGVMQNPRHLVRRRGQEARLRCSPMKGHSHVYWYRQLPEEGLKFMVYLQKENIIDESGMPKERFSAEFPKEGPSILRIQQVVRGDSAAYFCASSPPPRGNEQFFGPGTRLTVL.

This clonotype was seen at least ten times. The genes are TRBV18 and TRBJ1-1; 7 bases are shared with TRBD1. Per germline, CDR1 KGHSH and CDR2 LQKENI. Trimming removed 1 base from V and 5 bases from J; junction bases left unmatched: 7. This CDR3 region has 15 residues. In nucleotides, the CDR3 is TGTGCCAGCTCACCACGGACAGGATCGGAGACTGAAGCTTTCTTT. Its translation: CASSPRTGSETEAFF. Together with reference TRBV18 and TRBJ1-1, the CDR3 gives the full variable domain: NAGVMQNPRHLVRRRGQEARLRCSPMKGHSHVYWYRQLPEEGLKFMVYLQKENIIDESGMPKERFSAEFPKEGPSILRIQQVVRGDSAAYFCASSPRTGSETEAFFGQGTRLTVV.

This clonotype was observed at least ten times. The CDR3 DNA follows: TGTGCCAGCAGCCCCTTTGCAGACTCCTACGAGCAGTACTTC. This gives the protein CASSPFADSYEQYF. V is TRBV7-8 and J is TRBJ2-7; D is uncertain. CDR1 and CDR2 from the germline V gene are SGHVS and FQNEAQ. The V end was cut by 5 bases, the J end by 0 bases, with 11 bases between. This CDR3 has 14 residues.

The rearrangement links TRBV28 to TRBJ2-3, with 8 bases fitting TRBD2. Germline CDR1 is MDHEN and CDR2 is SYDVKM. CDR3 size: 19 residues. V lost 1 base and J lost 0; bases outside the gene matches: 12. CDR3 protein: CASSLSLLRGLASTDTQYF. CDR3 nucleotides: TGTGCCAGCAGTTTATCTTTACTCCGAGGACTAGCTAGCACAGATACGCAGTATTTT.

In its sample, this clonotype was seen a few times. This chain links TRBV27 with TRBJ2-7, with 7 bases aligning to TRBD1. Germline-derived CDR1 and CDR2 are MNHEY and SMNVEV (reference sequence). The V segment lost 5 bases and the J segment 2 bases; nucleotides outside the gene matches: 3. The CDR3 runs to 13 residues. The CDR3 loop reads CASSDRAPYEQYF. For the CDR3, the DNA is TGTGCCAGCAGTGACAGGGCTCCCTACGAGCAGTACTTC.

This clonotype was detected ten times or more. For the CDR3, the DNA is TGTGCCAGCAGTGAACGGGCTAGGGGAGTGACCGGGGAGCTGTTTTTT. Its translation: CASSERARGVTGELFF. This chain connects TRBV2 to TRBJ2-2; D might be TRBD1 or TRBD2, each matching 5 bases. V was clipped by 2 bases and J by 5 bases, with 15 bases between them. The CDR3 has 16 residues. The germline gives CDR1 SNHLY, CDR2 FYNNEI.

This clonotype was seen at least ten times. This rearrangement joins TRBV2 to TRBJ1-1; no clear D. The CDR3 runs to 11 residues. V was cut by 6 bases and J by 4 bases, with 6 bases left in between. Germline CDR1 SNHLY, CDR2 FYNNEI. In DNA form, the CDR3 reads TGTGCCAGCAGCGTCTCCACTGAAGCTTTCTTT. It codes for CASSVSTEAFF. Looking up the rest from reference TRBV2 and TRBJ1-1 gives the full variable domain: EPEVTQTPSHQVTQMGQEVILRCVPISNHLYFYWYRQILGQKVEFLVSFYNNEISEKSEIFDDQFSVERPDGSNFTLKIRSTKLEDSAMYFCASSVSTEAFFGQGTRLTVV.

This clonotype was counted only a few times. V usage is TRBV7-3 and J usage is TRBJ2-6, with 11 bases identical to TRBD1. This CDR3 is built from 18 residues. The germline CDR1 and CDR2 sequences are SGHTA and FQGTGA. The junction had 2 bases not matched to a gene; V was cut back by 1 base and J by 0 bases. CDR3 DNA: TGTGCCAGCAGCTTAATAGGGACAGGGGGCTCTGGGGCCAACGTCCTGACTTTC. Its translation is CASSLIGTGGSGANVLTF.

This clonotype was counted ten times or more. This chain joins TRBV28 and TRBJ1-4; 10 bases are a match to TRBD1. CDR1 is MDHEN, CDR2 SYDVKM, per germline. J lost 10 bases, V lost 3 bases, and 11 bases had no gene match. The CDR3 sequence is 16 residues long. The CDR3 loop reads CASSLVPGTGDGKLFF. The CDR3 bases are TGTGCCAGCAGTTTGGTTCCCGGGACAGGGGATGGAAAACTGTTTTTT.

The CDR3 region is CASSLVVGDGYTF. The DNA of the CDR3 is TGTGCCAGCAGTTTAGTAGTGGGGGATGGCTACACCTTC. The chain carries TRBV12-3 or TRBV12-4 and TRBJ1-2; tentative D call: TRBD1 (5 bases). This CDR3 is built from 13 residues. The V end was cut by 1 base, the J end by 6 bases, with 9 bases between.

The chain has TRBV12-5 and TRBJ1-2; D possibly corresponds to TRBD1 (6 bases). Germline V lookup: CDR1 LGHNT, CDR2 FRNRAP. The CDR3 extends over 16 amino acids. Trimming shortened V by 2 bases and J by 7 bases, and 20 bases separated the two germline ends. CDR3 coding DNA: TGTGCTAGTGGTTTGTCGGCAGGGGAGGCTTTTGGTGGCTACACCTTC. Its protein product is CASGLSAGEAFGGYTF.

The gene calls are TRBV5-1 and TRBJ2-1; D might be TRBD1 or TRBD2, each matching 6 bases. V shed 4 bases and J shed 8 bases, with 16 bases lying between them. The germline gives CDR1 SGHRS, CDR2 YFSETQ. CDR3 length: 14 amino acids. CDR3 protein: CASSGGGTIHEQFF. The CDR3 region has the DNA TGCGCCAGCAGCGGCGGCGGGACAATCCATGAGCAGTTCTTC.

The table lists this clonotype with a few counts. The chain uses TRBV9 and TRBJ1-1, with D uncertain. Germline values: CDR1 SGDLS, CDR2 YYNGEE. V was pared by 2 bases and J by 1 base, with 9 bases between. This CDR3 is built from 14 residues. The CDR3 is CASSVGQRNTEAFF. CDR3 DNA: TGTGCCAGCAGCGTGGGCCAACGGAACACTGAAGCTTTCTTT.

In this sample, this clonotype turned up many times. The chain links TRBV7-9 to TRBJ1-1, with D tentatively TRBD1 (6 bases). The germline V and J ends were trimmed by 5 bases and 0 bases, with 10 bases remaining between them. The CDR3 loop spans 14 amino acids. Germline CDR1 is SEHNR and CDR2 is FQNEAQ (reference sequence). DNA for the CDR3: TGTGCCAGCAGCGATGACAGGATGAACACTGAAGCTTTCTTT. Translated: CASSDDRMNTEAFF.